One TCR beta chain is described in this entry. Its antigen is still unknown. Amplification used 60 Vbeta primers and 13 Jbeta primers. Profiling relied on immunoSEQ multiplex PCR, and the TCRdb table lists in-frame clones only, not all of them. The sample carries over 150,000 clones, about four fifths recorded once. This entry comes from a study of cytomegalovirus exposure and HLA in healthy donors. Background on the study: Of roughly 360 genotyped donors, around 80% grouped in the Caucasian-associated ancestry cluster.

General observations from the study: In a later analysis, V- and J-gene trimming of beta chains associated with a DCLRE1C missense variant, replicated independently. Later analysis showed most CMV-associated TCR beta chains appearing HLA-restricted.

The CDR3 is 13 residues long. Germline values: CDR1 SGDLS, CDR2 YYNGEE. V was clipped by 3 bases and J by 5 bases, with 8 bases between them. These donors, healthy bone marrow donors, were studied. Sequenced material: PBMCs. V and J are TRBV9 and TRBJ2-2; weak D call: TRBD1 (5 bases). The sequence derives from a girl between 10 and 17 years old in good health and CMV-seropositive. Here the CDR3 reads CASSAGQTGELFF. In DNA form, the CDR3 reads TGTGCCAGCAGCGCAGGACAAACCGGGGAGCTGTTTTTT.